These 21 T cell receptor beta chains came from one sample sequenced in a study of PD-1 blockade in classical Hodgkin lymphoma. All patients experienced relapse after autologous stem cell transplantation, and brentuximab vedotin exposure was variable. The data were produced by immunoSEQ multiplex PCR, yet TCRdb's version contains in-frame clones alone and is incomplete. Of 40,000 to 45,000 clones listed, over 65% are singletons. The source was peripheral blood mononuclear cells (PBMCs), collected before the second cycle of nivolumab. The receptors come from a human donor with classical Hodgkin lymphoma.

The chain carries TRBV15 and TRBJ1-5; D uncertain. Germline CDR1 LNHNV, CDR2 YYDKDF (reference sequence). V lost 1 base to trimming and J lost 5 bases, with 3 bases between them. The CDR3 totals 12 residues. CDR3 sequence reads: CATSRVDQPQHF. The CDR3 DNA reads TGTGCCACCAGCAGAGTTGATCAGCCCCAGCATTTT. Complete variable domain (other parts from reference TRBV15 and TRBJ1-5): DAMVIQNPRYQVTQFGKPVTLSCSQTLNHNVMYWYQQKSSQAPKLLFHYYDKDFNNEADTPDNFQSRRPNTSFCFLDIRSPGLGDTAMYLCATSRVDQPQHFGDGTRLSIL.

This chain uses TRBV6-6 with TRBJ1-1; no clear D gene. Trimming stripped 2 bases from V and 3 bases from J, with 10 bases between. From germline, CDR1 is MNHNY and CDR2 SVGAGI (reference sequence). The CDR3 is 14 residues long. The DNA of the CDR3 is TGTGCCAGCAGTTACAGGGTTTGGGACACTGAAGCTTTCTTT. Its translation is CASSYRVWDTEAFF.

The chain couples TRBV25-1 to TRBJ1-2; 8 nucleotides align to TRBD1. The ends lost 9 bases at V and 4 bases at J; junction bases unmatched: 7. Germline-derived CDR1 and CDR2 are MGHDK and SYGVNS. The CDR3 covers 13 residues. CDR3: CARRTGSFYGYTF. CDR3 nucleotide sequence: TGTGCCAGAAGGACAGGGAGTTTCTATGGCTACACCTTC.

The rearrangement joins TRBV4-1 to TRBJ1-1; 12 bases align to TRBD1. V gave up 4 bases and J gave up 0 bases; unmatched junction bases: 6. CDR3 size: 17 residues. Germline V gives CDR1 MGHRA, CDR2 YSYEKL. CDR3 sequence reads: CASSRGQGAFLNTEAFF. The CDR3 coding sequence is TGCGCCAGCAGCCGGGGACAGGGGGCCTTCCTGAACACTGAAGCTTTCTTT.

This chain connects TRBV18 to TRBJ2-2, with a possible D match to TRBD1 (6 bases). Germline CDR1 is KGHSH and CDR2 is LQKENI. CDR3 length: 18 residues. The ends were cut back, 0 bases at V and 0 bases at J, with 14 bases in the middle. CDR3 amino acids: CASSPPEHRDSNTGELFF. The CDR3 DNA follows: TGTGCCAGCTCACCACCGGAACACAGGGATTCGAACACCGGGGAGCTGTTTTTT.

Here the CDR3 DNA reads TGCGCCAGCAGCTTCCTGGGCCGATCCTATGGCTACACCTTC. This encodes CASSFLGRSYGYTF. The chain uses TRBV5-1 and TRBJ1-2; D is unresolved. CDR3 size: 14 residues. CDR1 and CDR2 (germline): SGHRS, YFSETQ. Trimming took off 2 bases at V and 4 bases at J, with 12 bases between the two ends.

This chain connects TRBV7-2 to TRBJ1-1, with 9 bases matching TRBD1. Germline V gives CDR1 SGHTA, CDR2 FQGNSA. Trimming took 6 bases from V and 8 from J; bases not matched to a gene: 7. There are 13 residues in the CDR3. The DNA of the CDR3 is TGTGCCAGCAGACGCACAGGGGGCGAGGAAGCTTTCTTT. This gives the protein CASRRTGGEEAFF. The complete variable domain, with remaining parts taken from reference TRBV7-2 and TRBJ1-1, reads GAGVSQSPSNKVTEKGKDVELRCDPISGHTALYWYRQSLGQGLEFLIYFQGNSAPDKSGLPSDRFSAERTGGSVSTLTIQRTQQEDSAVYLCASRRTGGEEAFFGQGTRLTVV.

This clone was seen more than once but under ten times. Here the CDR3 DNA reads TGTGCCTGGACGACAGAAGAAGCTTTCTTT. It translates to CAWTTEEAFF. The chain joins TRBV30 to TRBJ1-1, with D possibly matching TRBD1 (5 bases). V lost 4 bases to trimming and J lost 8 bases, with 8 bases between them. CDR1 is GTSNPN, CDR2 SVGIG, per germline (reference sequence). The CDR3 has 10 residues.

This clone has more than one count but fewer than ten. The gene calls are TRBV6-1 and TRBJ1-2; tentative D call: TRBD1 (5 bases). The CDR3 is made up of 15 amino acids. CDR1 is MNHNS, CDR2 SASEGT, per germline. Trimming pared 5 bases from V and 6 bases from J, leaving 19 bases between. The CDR3 nucleotides are TGTGCCAGCAGTCAAATTCGTAGGGGCTTTAATGGCTACACCTTC. Its translation is CASSQIRRGFNGYTF.

This chain links TRBV27 with TRBJ1-5; D is uncertain. Germline V gives CDR1 MNHEY, CDR2 SMNVEV (reference sequence). The V gene lost 4 bases and the J gene lost 9 bases, with 10 bases spanning the gap. The CDR3 loop spans 12 amino acids. The CDR3 loop reads CASSSLGRPQHF. DNA of the CDR3: TGTGCCAGCAGTTCCCTCGGTCGGCCCCAGCATTTT.

The rearrangement joins TRBV10-3 to TRBJ1-2, with D uncertain. Germline lookup yields CDR1 ENHRY and CDR2 SYGVKD. The CDR3 totals 12 residues. The ends were cut back, 4 bases at V and 2 bases at J, with 5 bases in the middle. For the CDR3, the DNA is TGTGCCATCAGTGGCAGCAACTATGGCTACACCTTC. Translating it yields CAISGSNYGYTF.

The gene calls are TRBV2 and TRBJ2-7; TRBD1 matches at 8 bases. The CDR3 loop spans 14 amino acids. J gave up 2 bases and V 4 bases, and 4 bases lay outside the gene matches. From germline, CDR1 is SNHLY and CDR2 FYNNEI. For the CDR3, the DNA is TGTGCCAGCAGTGGAGGACAGGGTCCCTACGAGCAGTACTTC. Translated: CASSGGQGPYEQYF.

This clone appeared a few times. The rearrangement uses TRBV19 and TRBJ1-5; no reliable D call. The CDR3 extends over 13 amino acids. V gave up 3 bases and J gave up 4 bases, with 7 bases separating them. Germline loops: CDR1 LNHDA, CDR2 SQIVND (reference sequence). In nucleotides, the CDR3 is TGTGCCAGTAGTATTTCCGGGAATCAGCCCCAGCATTTT. It yields the protein CASSISGNQPQHF.

This clone was observed a handful of times. The CDR3 region is CASSLSQQRAMNTEAFF. CDR3 sequence (DNA): TGTGCCAGCAGTTTATCCCAACAGCGTGCCATGAACACTGAAGCTTTCTTT. The rearrangement links TRBV28 to TRBJ1-1; D is undetermined. Trimming pared 1 base from V and 0 bases from J, leaving 15 bases between. The CDR3 loop spans 17 amino acids. Germline CDR1 is MDHEN and CDR2 is SYDVKM.

The chain has TRBV6-5 and TRBJ1-1; unclear D gene. Trimming cost V 2 bases and J 2 bases, with 9 bases left between them. The CDR3 spans 14 residues. CDR1 is MNHEY, CDR2 SVGAGI, per germline. This CDR3 is CASSYRPGNTEAFF. CDR3 coding DNA: TGTGCCAGCAGTTACCGGCCAGGCAACACTGAAGCTTTCTTT.

V gene TRBV28 combines with J gene TRBJ2-7; no clear D gene. V was shortened by 7 bases and J by 0 bases, with 19 bases between the two germline ends. CDR1 is MDHEN, CDR2 SYDVKM, per germline. The CDR3 runs 16 residues. The CDR3 reads CASTNSPSELSYEQYF. The CDR3 region has the DNA TGTGCCAGCACGAACAGCCCCTCCGAGCTCTCCTACGAGCAGTACTTC.

This sequence joins TRBV4-2 and TRBJ2-2; TRBD2 matches at 7 bases. This CDR3 spans 17 amino acids. V lost 7 bases, J lost 4 bases, and 15 bases stayed unmatched. Germline CDR1 LGHNA, CDR2 YNFKEQ. CDR3 in amino acids: CASTAIVAGGSTGELFF. Here the CDR3 DNA reads TGTGCCAGCACCGCGATTGTAGCGGGCGGGAGCACCGGGGAGCTGTTTTTT.

The V and J genes are TRBV6-5 and TRBJ1-2; D might be TRBD1 (6 bases). Germline-derived CDR1 and CDR2 are MNHEY and SVGAGI. This CDR3 region has 12 residues. Trimming removed 2 bases at V and 7 bases at J, with 8 bases between. The CDR3 DNA sequence: TGTGCCAGCAGTTACGGGGACACTGGCTACACCTTC. Its protein is CASSYGDTGYTF.

This chain connects TRBV6-5 to TRBJ1-5; D is undetermined. Germline V gives CDR1 MNHEY, CDR2 SVGAGI. The V gene lost 2 bases and the J gene lost 2 bases, with 10 bases spanning the gap. There are 15 residues in the CDR3. The CDR3 bases are TGTGCCAGCAGTTACCCGGATTTGGGCAATCAGCCCCAGCATTTT. This sequence encodes CASSYPDLGNQPQHF.

V is TRBV27 and J is TRBJ2-7; the D gene could be TRBD1 or TRBD2 (6 bases each). CDR1 and CDR2 (germline): MNHEY, SMNVEV (reference sequence). Between the trimmed V and J ends, which lost 4 bases and 0 bases, there was a span of 13 bases. CDR3 length equals 15 residues. The CDR3 sequence: CASSSTGAPSYEQYF. The CDR3 nucleotides read TGTGCCAGCAGTTCGACGGGGGCCCCCTCCTACGAGCAGTACTTC.

The chain is built from TRBV9 and TRBJ1-1; a weak D match, TRBD1 (5 bases). The CDR3 contains 12 residues. Germline V gene lookup returns CDR1 SGDLS and CDR2 YYNGEE. Trimming removed 0 bases from V and 7 bases from J, with 7 bases in between. CDR3 amino acids: CASSVVQGEAFF. DNA for the CDR3: TGTGCCAGCAGCGTAGTGCAGGGTGAAGCTTTCTTT.